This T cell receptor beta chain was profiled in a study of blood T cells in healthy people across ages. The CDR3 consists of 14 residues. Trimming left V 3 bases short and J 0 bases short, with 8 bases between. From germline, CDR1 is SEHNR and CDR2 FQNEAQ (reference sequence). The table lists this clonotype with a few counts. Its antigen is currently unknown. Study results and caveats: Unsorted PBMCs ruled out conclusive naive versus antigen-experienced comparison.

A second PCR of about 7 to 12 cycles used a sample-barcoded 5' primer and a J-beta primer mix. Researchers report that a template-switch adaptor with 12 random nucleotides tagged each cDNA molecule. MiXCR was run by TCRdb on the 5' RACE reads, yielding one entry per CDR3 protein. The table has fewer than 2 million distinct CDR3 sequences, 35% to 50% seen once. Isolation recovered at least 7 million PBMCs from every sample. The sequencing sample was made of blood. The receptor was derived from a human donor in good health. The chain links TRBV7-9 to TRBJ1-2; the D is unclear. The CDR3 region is CASSFTATNYGYTF. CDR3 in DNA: TGTGCCAGCAGCTTCACCGCTACTAACTATGGCTACACCTTC.